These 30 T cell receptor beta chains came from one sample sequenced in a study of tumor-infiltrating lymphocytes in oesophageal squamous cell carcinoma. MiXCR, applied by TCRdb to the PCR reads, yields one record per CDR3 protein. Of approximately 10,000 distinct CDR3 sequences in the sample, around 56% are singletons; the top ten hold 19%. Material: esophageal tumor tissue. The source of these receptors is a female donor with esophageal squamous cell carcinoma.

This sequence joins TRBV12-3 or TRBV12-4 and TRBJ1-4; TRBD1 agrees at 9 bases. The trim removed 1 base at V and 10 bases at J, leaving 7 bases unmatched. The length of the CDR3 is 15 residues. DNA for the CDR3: TGTGCCAGCAGTTTAGTAGGGACAGGGTCAGTAAAACTGTTTTTT. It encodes CASSLVGTGSVKLFF.

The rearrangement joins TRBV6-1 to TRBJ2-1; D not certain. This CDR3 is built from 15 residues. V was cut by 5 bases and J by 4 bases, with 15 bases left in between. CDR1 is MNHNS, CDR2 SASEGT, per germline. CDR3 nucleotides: TGTGCCAGCAGTCCAGACCATCCGAGATACAATGAGCAGTTCTTC. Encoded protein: CASSPDHPRYNEQFF.

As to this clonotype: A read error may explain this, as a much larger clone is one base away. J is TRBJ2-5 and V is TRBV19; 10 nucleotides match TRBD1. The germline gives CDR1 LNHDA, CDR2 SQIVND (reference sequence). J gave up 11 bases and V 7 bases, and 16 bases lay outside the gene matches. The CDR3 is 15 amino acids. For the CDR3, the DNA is TGTGCCAGTATTCCCACCGGGACAGGGGACAATGAGCAGTACTTC. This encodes CASIPTGTGDNEQYF. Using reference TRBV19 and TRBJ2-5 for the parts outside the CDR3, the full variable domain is DGGITQSPKYLFRKEGQNVTLSCEQNLNHDAMYWYRQDPGQGLRLIYYSQIVNDFQKGDIAEGYSVSREKKESFPLTVTSAQKNPTAFYLCASIPTGTGDNEQYFGPGTRLLVL.

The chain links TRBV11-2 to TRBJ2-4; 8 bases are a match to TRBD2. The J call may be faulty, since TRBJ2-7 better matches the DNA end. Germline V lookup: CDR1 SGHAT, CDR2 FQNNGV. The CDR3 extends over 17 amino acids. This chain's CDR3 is CASSRRRVTGGAGEQYF. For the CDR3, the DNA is TGTGCCAGCAGCCGGAGAAGGGTAACGGGAGGGGCGGGCGAGCAGTACTTC.

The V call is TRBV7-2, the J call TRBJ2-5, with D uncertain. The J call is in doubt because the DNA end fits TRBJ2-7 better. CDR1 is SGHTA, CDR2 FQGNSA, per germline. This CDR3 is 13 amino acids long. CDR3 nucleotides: TGTGCCAGCAGCTCAGGTGTGGCCTACGAGCAGTACTTC. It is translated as CASSSGVAYEQYF.

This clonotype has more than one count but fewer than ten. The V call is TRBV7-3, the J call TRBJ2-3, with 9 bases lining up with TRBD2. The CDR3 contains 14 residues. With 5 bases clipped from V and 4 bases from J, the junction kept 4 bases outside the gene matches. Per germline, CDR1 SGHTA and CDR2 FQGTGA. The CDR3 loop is CASSGSGSADTQYF. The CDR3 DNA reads TGTGCCAGCAGCGGTAGCGGGAGTGCAGATACGCAGTATTTT.

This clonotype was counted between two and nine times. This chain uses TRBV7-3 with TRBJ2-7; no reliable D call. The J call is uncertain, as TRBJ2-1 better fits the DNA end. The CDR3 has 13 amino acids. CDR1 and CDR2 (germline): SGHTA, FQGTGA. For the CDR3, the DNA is TGTGCCAGCAGCTTATCGGTGGACAATGAGCAGTTCTTC. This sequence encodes CASSLSVDNEQFF.

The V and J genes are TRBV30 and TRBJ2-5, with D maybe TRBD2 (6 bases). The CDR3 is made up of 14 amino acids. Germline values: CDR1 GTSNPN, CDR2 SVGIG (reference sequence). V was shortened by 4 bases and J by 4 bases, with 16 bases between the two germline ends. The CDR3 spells CAWTLPGLTETQYF. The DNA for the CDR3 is TGTGCCTGGACCCTCCCGGGACTCACAGAGACCCAGTACTTC.

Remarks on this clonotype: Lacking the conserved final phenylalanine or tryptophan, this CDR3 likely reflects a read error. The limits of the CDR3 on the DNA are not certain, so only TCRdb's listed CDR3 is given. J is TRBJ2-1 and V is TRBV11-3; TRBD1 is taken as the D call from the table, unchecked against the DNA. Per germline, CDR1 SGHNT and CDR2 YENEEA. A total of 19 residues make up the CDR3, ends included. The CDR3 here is CASSLNRTGDPNYGYTFGS.

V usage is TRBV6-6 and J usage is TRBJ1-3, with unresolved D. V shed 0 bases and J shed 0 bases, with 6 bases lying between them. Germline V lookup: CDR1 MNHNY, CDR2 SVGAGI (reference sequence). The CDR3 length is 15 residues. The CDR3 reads CASSYSRISGNTIYF. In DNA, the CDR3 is TGTGCCAGCAGTTACTCTCGGATCTCTGGAAACACCATATATTTT.

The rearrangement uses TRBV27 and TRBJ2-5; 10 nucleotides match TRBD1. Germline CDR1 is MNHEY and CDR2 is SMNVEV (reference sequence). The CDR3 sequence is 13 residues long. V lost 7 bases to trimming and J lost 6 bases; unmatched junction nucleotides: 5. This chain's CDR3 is CASTLGQGQTQYF. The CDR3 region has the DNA TGTGCCAGCACCCTGGGACAGGGGCAGACCCAGTACTTC.

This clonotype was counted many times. This CDR3 is CASSQETDRGYGYTF. In nucleotides, the CDR3 is TGTGCCAGCAGTCAAGAAACGGACAGGGGTTATGGCTACACCTTC. The rearrangement uses TRBV27 and TRBJ1-2; 9 positions agree with TRBD1. V lost 5 bases to trimming and J lost 5 bases; unmatched junction nucleotides: 9. Germline CDR1 and CDR2: MNHEY and SMNVEV (reference sequence). The CDR3 consists of 15 residues.

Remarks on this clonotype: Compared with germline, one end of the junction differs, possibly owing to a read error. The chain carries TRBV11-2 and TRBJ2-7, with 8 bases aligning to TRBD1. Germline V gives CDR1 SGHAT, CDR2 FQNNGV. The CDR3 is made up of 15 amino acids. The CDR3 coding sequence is TGTGCCAGCAGCTTATTGAGGACAGGGATTTCACCCCTCCACTTC. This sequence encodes CASSLLRTGISPLHF.

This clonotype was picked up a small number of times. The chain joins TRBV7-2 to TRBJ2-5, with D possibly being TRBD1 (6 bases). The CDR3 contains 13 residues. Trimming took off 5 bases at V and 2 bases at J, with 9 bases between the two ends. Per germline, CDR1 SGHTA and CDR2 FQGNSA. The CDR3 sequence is CASSGQTQETQYF. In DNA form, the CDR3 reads TGTGCCAGCAGCGGACAGACACAAGAGACCCAGTACTTC.

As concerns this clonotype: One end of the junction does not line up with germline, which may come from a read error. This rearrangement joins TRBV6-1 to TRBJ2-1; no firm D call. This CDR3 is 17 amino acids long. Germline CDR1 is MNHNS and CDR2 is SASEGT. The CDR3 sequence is CASRRLSATILFSPLHF. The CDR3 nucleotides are TGTGCCAGCAGGCGCCTCTCCGCCACCATCCTCTTTTCACCCCTCCACTTC.

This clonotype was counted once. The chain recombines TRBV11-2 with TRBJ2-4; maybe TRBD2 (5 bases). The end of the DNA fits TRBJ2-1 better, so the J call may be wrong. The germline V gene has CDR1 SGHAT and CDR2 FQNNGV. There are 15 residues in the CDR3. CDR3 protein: CASSLERAVYNEQFF. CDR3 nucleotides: TGTGCCAGCAGCTTAGAGAGGGCTGTCTACAATGAGCAGTTCTTC.

The CDR3 DNA sequence: TGTGCCAGCACTGCCGCCGGGACAGGGCTCCCTGATACGCAGTATTTT. Translation: CASTAAGTGLPDTQYF. The V gene is TRBV7-6, the J gene TRBJ2-3; 9 positions agree with TRBD1. In germline, CDR1 is SGHVS, CDR2 FNYEAQ. V trimming: 7 bases; J trimming: 6 bases; junction bases outside the gene matches: 14. The CDR3 runs 16 residues.

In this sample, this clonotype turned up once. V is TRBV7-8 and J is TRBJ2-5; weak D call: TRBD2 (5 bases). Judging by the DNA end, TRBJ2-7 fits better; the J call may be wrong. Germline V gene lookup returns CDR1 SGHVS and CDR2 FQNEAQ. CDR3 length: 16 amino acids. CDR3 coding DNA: TGTGCCAGCAGCTTGGGTTTGGCGGGTGGATTCTACGAGCAGTACTTC. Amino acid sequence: CASSLGLAGGFYEQYF.

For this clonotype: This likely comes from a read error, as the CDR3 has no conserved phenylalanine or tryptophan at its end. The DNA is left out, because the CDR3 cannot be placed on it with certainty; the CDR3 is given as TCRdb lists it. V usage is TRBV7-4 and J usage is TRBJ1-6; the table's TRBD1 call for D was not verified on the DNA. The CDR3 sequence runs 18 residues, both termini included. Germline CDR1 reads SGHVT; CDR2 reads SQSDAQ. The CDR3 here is CASSSRRQGDRNEQFFGP.

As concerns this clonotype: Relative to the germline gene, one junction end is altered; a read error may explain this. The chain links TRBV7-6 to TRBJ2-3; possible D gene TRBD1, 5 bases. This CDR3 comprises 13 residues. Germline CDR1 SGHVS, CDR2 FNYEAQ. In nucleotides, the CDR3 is TGTGCTAGCAGCATCAACAGGCGAGAGACCCAGTATTTT. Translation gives CASSINRRETQYF. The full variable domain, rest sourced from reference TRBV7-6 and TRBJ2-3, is GAGVSQSPRYKVTKRGQDVALRCDPISGHVSLYWYRQALGQGPEFLTYFNYEAQQDKSGLPNDRFSAERPEGSISTLTIQRTEQRDSAMYRCASSINRRETQYFGPGTRLTVL.

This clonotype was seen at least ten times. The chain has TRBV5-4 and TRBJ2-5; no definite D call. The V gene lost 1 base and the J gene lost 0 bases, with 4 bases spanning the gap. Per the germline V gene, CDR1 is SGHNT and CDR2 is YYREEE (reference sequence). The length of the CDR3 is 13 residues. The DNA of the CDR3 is TGTGCCAGCAGCTTGTGGCACCAAGAGACCCAGTACTTC. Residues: CASSLWHQETQYF.

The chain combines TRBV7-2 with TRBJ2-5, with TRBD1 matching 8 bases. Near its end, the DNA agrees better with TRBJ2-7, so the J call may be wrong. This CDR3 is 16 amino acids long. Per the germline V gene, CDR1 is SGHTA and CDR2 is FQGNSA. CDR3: CASSSHGGQATYEQYF. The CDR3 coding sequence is TGTGCCAGCAGCTCGCACGGGGGACAGGCAACTTACGAGCAGTACTTC.

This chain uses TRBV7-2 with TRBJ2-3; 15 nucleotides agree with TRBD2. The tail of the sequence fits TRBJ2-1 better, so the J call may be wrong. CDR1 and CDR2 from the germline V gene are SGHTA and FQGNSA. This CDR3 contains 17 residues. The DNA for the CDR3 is TGTGCCAGCAGCTTAGATGGGACTAGCGGGGGGAACAATGAGCAGTTCTTC. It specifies CASSLDGTSGGNNEQFF.

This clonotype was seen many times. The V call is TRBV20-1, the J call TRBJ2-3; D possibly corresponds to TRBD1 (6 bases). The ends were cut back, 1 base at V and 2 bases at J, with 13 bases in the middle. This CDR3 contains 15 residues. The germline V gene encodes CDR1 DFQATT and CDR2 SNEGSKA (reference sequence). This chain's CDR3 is CSARVARGNTDTQYF. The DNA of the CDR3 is TGCAGTGCTAGAGTGGCCAGGGGAAACACAGATACGCAGTATTTT.

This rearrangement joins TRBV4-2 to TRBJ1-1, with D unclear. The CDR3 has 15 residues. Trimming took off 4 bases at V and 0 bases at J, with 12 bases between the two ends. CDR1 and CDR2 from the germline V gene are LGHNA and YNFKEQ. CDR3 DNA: TGTGCCAGCAGCCCCTCCACTGGGATGAACACTGAAGCTTTCTTT. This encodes CASSPSTGMNTEAFF.

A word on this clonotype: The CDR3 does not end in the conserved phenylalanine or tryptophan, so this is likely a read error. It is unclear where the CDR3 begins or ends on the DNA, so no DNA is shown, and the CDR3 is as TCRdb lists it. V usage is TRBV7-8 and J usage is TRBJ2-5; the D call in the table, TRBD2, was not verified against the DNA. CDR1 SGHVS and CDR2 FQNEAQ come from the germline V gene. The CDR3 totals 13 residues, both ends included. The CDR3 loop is CASSLVVAGGPEI.

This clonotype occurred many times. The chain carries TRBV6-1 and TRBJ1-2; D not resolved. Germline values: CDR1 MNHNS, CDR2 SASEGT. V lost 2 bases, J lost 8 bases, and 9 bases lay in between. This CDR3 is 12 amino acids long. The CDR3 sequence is CASSERHGGYTF. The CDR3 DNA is TGTGCCAGCAGTGAAAGACACGGAGGCTACACCTTC.

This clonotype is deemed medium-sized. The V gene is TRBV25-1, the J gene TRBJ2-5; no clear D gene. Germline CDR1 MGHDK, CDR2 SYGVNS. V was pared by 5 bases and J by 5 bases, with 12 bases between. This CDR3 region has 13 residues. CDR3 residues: CASSLLSGETQYF. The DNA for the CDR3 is TGTGCCAGCAGTTTACTCTCGGGCGAGACCCAGTACTTC.

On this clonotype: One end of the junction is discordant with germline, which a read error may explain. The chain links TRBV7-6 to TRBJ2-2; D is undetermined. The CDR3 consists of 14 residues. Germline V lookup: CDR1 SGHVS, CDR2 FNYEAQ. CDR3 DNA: TGTGCCAGCAGCTTAGGGACGAAAACCGGGGAGCTGTTTTTT. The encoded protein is CASSLGTKTGELFF.

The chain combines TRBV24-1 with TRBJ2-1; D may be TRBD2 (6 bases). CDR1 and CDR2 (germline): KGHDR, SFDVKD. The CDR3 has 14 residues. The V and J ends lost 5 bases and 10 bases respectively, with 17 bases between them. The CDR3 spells CATSVGSGSYEQFF. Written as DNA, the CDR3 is TGTGCCACCAGTGTAGGTAGCGGCTCCTACGAGCAGTTCTTC.